This T cell receptor (beta chain) was recorded in a study of cytomegalovirus exposure and HLA in healthy donors. Study observations and caveats: As a later analysis revealed, the rate of TCR association differed by HLA locus, with DRB1 most and HLA-C fewest.

PCR amplification relied on 60 Vbeta primers (plus 13 Jbeta primers). Profiling relied on immunoSEQ multiplex PCR, and the TCRdb table lists in-frame clones only, not all of them. The repertoire holds about 150,000 clones, about 78% seen once, with approximately 4.2% in the top ten. This clone was seen only a few times. No antigen is known for it. The V gene's germline CDR1 is SGHTA and CDR2 FQGNSA. The CDR3 contains 15 residues. The V and J ends lost 1 base and 2 bases respectively, with 9 bases between them. Sequencing was performed on PBMCs. This TCR was recovered from a man aged 50 or older in good health and CMV-seropositive. The chain is built from TRBV7-2 and TRBJ1-5; D may be TRBD1 (5 bases). The CDR3 sequence is CASSLVGAGNQPQHF. CDR3 DNA: TGTGCCAGCAGCTTAGTAGGGGCGGGCAATCAGCCCCAGCATTTT.